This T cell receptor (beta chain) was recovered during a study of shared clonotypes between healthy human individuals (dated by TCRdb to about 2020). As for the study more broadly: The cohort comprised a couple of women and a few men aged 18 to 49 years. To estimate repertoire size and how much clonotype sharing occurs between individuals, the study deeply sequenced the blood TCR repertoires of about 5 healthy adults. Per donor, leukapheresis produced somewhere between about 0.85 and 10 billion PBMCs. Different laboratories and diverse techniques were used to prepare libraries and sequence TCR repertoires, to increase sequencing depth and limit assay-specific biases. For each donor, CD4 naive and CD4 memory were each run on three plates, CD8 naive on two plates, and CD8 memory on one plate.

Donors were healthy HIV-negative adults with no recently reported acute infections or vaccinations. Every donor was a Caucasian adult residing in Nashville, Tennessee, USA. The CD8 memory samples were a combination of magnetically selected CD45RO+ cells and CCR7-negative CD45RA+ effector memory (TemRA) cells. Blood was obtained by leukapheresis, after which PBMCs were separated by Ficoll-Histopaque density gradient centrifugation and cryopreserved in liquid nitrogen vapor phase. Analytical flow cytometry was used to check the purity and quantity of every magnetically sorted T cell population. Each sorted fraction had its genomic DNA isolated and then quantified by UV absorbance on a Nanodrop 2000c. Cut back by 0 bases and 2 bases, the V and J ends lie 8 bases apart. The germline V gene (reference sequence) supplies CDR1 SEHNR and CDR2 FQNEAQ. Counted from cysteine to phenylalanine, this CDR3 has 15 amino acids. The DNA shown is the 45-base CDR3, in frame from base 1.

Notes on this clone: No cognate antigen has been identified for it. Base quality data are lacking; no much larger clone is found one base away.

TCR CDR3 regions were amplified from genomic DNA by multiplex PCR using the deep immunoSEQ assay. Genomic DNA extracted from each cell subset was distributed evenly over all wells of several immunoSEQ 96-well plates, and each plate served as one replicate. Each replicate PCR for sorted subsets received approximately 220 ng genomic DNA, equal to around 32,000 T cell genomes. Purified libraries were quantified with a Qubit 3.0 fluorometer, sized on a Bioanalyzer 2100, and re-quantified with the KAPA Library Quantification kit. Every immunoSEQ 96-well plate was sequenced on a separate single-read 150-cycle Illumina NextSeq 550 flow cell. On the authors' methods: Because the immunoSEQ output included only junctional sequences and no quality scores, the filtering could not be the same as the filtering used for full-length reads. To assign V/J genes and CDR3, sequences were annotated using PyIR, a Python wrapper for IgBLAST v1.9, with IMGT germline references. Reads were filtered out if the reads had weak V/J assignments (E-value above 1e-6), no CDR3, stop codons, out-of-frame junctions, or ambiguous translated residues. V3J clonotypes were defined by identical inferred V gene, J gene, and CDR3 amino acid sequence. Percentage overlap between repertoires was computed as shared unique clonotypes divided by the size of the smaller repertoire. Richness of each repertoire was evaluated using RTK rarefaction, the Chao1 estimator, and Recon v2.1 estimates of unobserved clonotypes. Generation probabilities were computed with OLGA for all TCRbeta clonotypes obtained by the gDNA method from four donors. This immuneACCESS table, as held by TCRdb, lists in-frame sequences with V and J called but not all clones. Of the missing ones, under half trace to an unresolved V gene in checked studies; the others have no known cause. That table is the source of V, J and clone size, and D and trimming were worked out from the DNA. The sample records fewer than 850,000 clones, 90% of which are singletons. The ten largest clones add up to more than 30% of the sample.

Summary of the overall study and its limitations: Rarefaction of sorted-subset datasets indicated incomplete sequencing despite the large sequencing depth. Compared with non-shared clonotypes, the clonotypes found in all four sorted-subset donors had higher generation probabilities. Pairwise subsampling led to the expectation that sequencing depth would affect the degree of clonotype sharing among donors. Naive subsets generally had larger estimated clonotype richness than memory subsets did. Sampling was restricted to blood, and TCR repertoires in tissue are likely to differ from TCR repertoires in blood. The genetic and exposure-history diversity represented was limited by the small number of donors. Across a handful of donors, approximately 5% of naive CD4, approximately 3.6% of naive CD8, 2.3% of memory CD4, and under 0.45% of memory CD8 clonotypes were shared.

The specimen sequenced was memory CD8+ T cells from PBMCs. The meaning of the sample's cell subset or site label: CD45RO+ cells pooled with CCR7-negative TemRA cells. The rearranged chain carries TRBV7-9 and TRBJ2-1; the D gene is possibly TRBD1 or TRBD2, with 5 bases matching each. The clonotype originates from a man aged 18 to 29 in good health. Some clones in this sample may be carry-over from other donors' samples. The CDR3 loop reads CASSLARGPYNEQFF. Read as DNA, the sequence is TGTGCCAGCAGCTTAGCACGGGGACCCTACAATGAGCAGTTCTTC.